This TCR beta chain was found in a study of cytomegalovirus exposure and HLA in healthy donors. Background on the study: In an earlier analysis, around 120 million unique TCR beta sequences were found from some 200 million T cells.

Details on this clone: Antigen: not known.

PCR was performed using 60 Vbeta and 13 Jbeta primers. The table came from immunoSEQ multiplex PCR; TCRdb's copy has only in-frame clones and leaves some out. The sample lists over 130,000 clones, under 70% occurring once. The germline V gene encodes CDR1 SEHNR and CDR2 FQNEAQ (reference sequence). This CDR3 contains 16 residues. V shed 2 bases, J shed 10 bases, and the junction held 16 bases outside the gene matches. The study, taken as a whole, reports: Accurate prediction of most subjects' HLA-A and HLA-B alleles from TCR beta sequences was reported.

The specimen sequenced was PBMCs. The sequence was collected from a woman aged 55-70 years in good health and CMV-seronegative. The V call is TRBV7-9, the J call TRBJ1-1; 7 bases align to TRBD1. CDR3 in amino acids: CASSLTYRGRTNGAFF. DNA of the CDR3: TGTGCCAGCAGCTTAACGTACAGGGGCCGAACAAATGGAGCTTTCTTT.